This passage covers 23 T cell receptor beta chains from one sample sequenced in a study of blood T cell repertoires in COVID-19. Sequenced by immunoSEQ multiplex PCR; TCRdb stores in-frame clones only, minus some. The table lists roughly 180,000 clones, roughly nine tenths of them singletons. Sequences were obtained from peripheral blood. These receptors all stem from a man between 65 and 85 years old with active or convalescent COVID-19.

The chain is built from TRBV18 and TRBJ1-3; D remains ambiguous. V lost 8 bases, J lost 3 bases, and 14 bases lay in between. Germline V gene sequence: CDR1 KGHSH, CDR2 LQKENI. CDR3 length equals 14 residues. The CDR3 here is CASLPSLSGNTIYF. CDR3 coding DNA: TGTGCCAGCCTCCCGAGTTTGAGTGGAAACACCATATATTTT.

This rearrangement joins TRBV6-4 to TRBJ2-1; 9 bases agree with TRBD1. From germline, CDR1 is MRHNA and CDR2 SNTAGT. The CDR3 is made up of 15 amino acids. J lost 8 bases, V lost 4 bases, and 9 bases had no gene match. The chain's CDR3 is CASSAPGQGKDEQFF. In DNA form, the CDR3 reads TGTGCCAGCAGTGCACCGGGACAGGGAAAGGATGAGCAGTTCTTC.

The chain combines TRBV30 with TRBJ2-7, with D maybe TRBD1 (6 bases). CDR3 length: 15 amino acids. The ends were cut back, 0 bases at V and 0 bases at J, with 12 bases in the middle. CDR1 is GTSNPN, CDR2 SVGIG, per germline (reference sequence). The CDR3 loop is CAWSVGQGFSYEQYF. In nucleotides, the CDR3 is TGTGCCTGGAGTGTGGGACAAGGATTCTCCTACGAGCAGTACTTC.

The CDR3 is CASSFGPHTDTQYF. CDR3 DNA sequence: TGTGCCAGCAGCTTTGGCCCCCACACAGATACGCAGTATTTT. The chain couples TRBV5-8 to TRBJ2-3, with unresolved D. The CDR3 has 14 amino acids. The germline CDR1 and CDR2 sequences are SGHTS and YDEGEE. V lost 2 bases and J 2 bases, leaving 9 bases between the germline ends.

This sequence joins TRBV9 and TRBJ2-1; D perhaps matches TRBD1 (5 bases). This CDR3 spans 13 amino acids. The germline gives CDR1 SGDLS, CDR2 YYNGEE. V shed 8 bases and J shed 10 bases, with 19 bases lying between them. The CDR3: CASATGLDGEQFF. CDR3 in DNA: TGTGCCAGTGCTACAGGCCTAGATGGGGAGCAGTTCTTC. The full variable domain, rest sourced from reference TRBV9 and TRBJ2-1, is DSGVTQTPKHLITATGQRVTLRCSPRSGDLSVYWYQQSLDQGLQFLIQYYNGEERAKGNILERFSAQQFPDLHSELNLSSLELGDSALYFCASATGLDGEQFFGPGTRLTVL.

This chain joins TRBV11-3 and TRBJ2-2; D gene uncertain. Trimming took off 5 bases at V and 1 base at J, with 17 bases between the two ends. The CDR3 covers 17 residues. The V gene's germline CDR1 is SGHNT and CDR2 YENEEA. The CDR3: CASSHSPTRQNTGELFF. The CDR3 DNA follows: TGTGCCAGCAGCCACAGCCCCACCCGACAGAACACCGGGGAGCTGTTTTTT. The whole variable domain, filled in from reference TRBV11-3 and TRBJ2-2, reads EAGVVQSPRYKIIEKKQPVAFWCNPISGHNTLYWYLQNLGQGPELLIRYENEEAVDDSQLPKDRFSAERLKGVDSTLKIQPAELGDSAVYLCASSHSPTRQNTGELFFGEGSRLTVL.

The gene calls are TRBV28 and TRBJ2-7; 12 bases line up with TRBD2. This CDR3 is built from 14 residues. After removal of 6 bases from V and 2 bases from J, the junction contained 2 bases not matched to a gene. The V gene's germline CDR1 is MDHEN and CDR2 SYDVKM. The chain's CDR3 is CASRSSGRAYEQYF. CDR3 DNA sequence: TGTGCCAGCAGGTCTAGCGGGAGGGCCTACGAGCAGTACTTC.

The V gene is TRBV4-3, the J gene TRBJ2-3, with D possibly being TRBD2 (6 bases). The CDR3 runs 15 residues. Germline V gives CDR1 LGHNA, CDR2 YSLEER. V was pared by 0 bases and J by 6 bases, with 13 bases between. CDR3 amino acids: CASSQDRGRMDTQYF. DNA of the CDR3: TGCGCCAGCAGCCAAGACCGGGGGAGGATGGATACGCAGTATTTT.

The rearrangement uses TRBV4-3 and TRBJ2-1, with 9 bases matching TRBD1. The CDR3 totals 16 residues. Trimming at V came to 3 bases and at J to 8 bases, leaving 11 bases not matched to a gene. Germline-derived CDR1 and CDR2 are LGHNA and YSLEER. The CDR3 region is CASSHEDRGTVDEQFF. CDR3 in DNA: TGCGCCAGCAGCCACGAGGACAGGGGTACGGTGGATGAGCAGTTCTTC.

V gene TRBV29-1 combines with J gene TRBJ2-7; D unclear. The CDR3 covers 12 residues. The germline CDR1 and CDR2 sequences are SQVTM and ANQGSEA. Trimming left V 3 bases short and J 5 bases short, with 11 bases between. Here the CDR3 DNA reads TGCAGCGTTGATTTGGGCGTTAACGAGCAGTACTTC. Encoded protein: CSVDLGVNEQYF.

The rearrangement joins TRBV15 to TRBJ2-3, with TRBD1 identical over 7 bases. The germline gives CDR1 LNHNV, CDR2 YYDKDF (reference sequence). The V segment lost 0 bases and the J segment 3 bases; nucleotides outside the gene matches: 3. This CDR3 is 15 amino acids long. The CDR3 sequence: CATSRDLRGTDTQYF. CDR3 in DNA: TGTGCCACCAGCAGAGATCTCAGGGGGACAGATACGCAGTATTTT.

This clone was picked up one time. The rearrangement joins TRBV6-5 to TRBJ2-2; D is unclear. CDR1 and CDR2 from the germline V gene are MNHEY and SVGAGI. V was cut by 2 bases and J by 0 bases, with 10 bases left in between. This CDR3 region has 16 residues. CDR3 nucleotide sequence: TGTGCCAGCAGTTACACGATAGCCGCGAACACCGGGGAGCTGTTTTTT. Translation: CASSYTIAANTGELFF.

V and J are TRBV3-1 (or the pseudogene TRBV3-2) and TRBJ1-1, with D maybe TRBD1 (5 bases). The CDR3 runs to 14 residues. The V end lost 6 bases, the J end lost 4 bases, and 15 bases lay between the germline ends. Germline assignment: CDR1 LGHDT and CDR2 YNNKEL (reference sequence). CDR3 loop: CASRRTGGFTEAFF. In DNA form, the CDR3 reads TGTGCCAGCAGGCGAACCGGGGGGTTCACTGAAGCTTTCTTT.

This chain connects TRBV5-4 to TRBJ2-3; 8 positions match TRBD2. The germline gives CDR1 SGHNT, CDR2 YYREEE (reference sequence). The CDR3 loop spans 15 amino acids. J gave up 4 bases and V 9 bases, and 13 bases lay outside the gene matches. For the CDR3, the DNA is TGTGCCACAAGCGGGAGAGAGCTTGGGGCAGATACGCAGTATTTT. Amino acids: CATSGRELGADTQYF.

This chain connects TRBV28 to TRBJ2-3; 12 nucleotides line up with TRBD2. CDR1 and CDR2 from the germline V gene are MDHEN and SYDVKM. V lost 3 bases to trimming and J lost 8 bases; unmatched junction nucleotides: 12. CDR3 size: 17 residues. The CDR3 here is CASSLSGTSGRMGTQYF. CDR3 coding DNA: TGTGCCAGCAGTTTGTCCGGGACTAGCGGGCGCATGGGTACGCAGTATTTT.

The rearrangement uses TRBV6-2 or TRBV6-3 and TRBJ2-7, with a weak D call TRBD2 (6 bases). Trimming pared 7 bases from V and 1 base from J, leaving 14 bases between. Germline V gene sequence: CDR1 MNHEY, CDR2 SVGEGT. The CDR3 sequence is 14 residues long. The DNA of the CDR3 is TGTGCCAGCACCCCAGCGCGGGATTCCTACGAGCAGTACTTC. Its translation: CASTPARDSYEQYF.

The gene calls are TRBV18 and TRBJ1-3; TRBD1 matches 8 bases. Germline CDR1 reads KGHSH; CDR2 reads LQKENI. CDR3 length equals 15 residues. The ends lost 1 base at V and 2 bases at J; junction bases unmatched: 1. The CDR3 region is CASSPQTGAGNTIYF. The DNA for the CDR3 is TGTGCCAGCTCACCACAGACAGGGGCTGGAAACACCATATATTTT.

The chain links TRBV6-2 or TRBV6-3 to TRBJ2-7; no definite D call. V dropped 6 bases and J dropped 5 bases, with 11 bases sitting between them. CDR1 and CDR2 (germline): MNHEY, SVGEGT. This CDR3 is built from 12 residues. This CDR3 is CASSRGWDEQYF. The CDR3 DNA reads as TGTGCCAGCAGCCGCGGTTGGGACGAGCAGTACTTC.

V usage is TRBV28 and J usage is TRBJ1-2, with D perhaps matching TRBD1 (5 bases). The CDR3 extends over 14 amino acids. From germline, CDR1 is MDHEN and CDR2 SYDVKM. Trimming stripped 4 bases from V and 7 bases from J, with 16 bases between. The DNA for the CDR3 is TGTGCCAGCAGTTACCGGCCTGGGGGGATTGGCTACACCTTC. Translating it yields CASSYRPGGIGYTF.

The V and J genes are TRBV9 and TRBJ2-5, with TRBD2 identical over 9 bases. J gave up 0 bases and V 0 bases, and 3 bases lay outside the gene matches. The CDR3 sequence is 16 residues long. The germline V gene has CDR1 SGDLS and CDR2 YYNGEE. CDR3 sequence reads: CASSVGLAGNQETQYF. In nucleotides, the CDR3 is TGTGCCAGCAGCGTAGGTCTAGCGGGGAACCAAGAGACCCAGTACTTC.

This sequence joins TRBV14 and TRBJ2-2, with 8 nucleotides matching TRBD1. The V and J ends lost 4 bases and 6 bases, in that order; junction bases with no gene match: 10. The V gene's germline CDR1 is SGHDN and CDR2 FVKESK. The length of the CDR3 is 16 residues. This chain's CDR3 is CASSLRTGKESGELFF. As DNA, the CDR3 is TGTGCCAGCAGCCTCCGGACAGGGAAGGAGTCCGGGGAGCTGTTTTTT.

The rearrangement links TRBV7-2 to TRBJ2-3; D is unresolved. The CDR3 loop spans 14 amino acids. CDR1 is SGHTA and CDR2 is FQGNSA in the germline V gene. Trimming shortened V by 1 base and J by 0 bases, and 5 bases separated the two germline ends. The CDR3 region is CASSLDWSTDTQYF. The CDR3 DNA follows: TGTGCCAGCAGCTTAGACTGGAGCACAGATACGCAGTATTTT.

The chain joins TRBV24-1 to TRBJ2-5, with 9 bases matching TRBD2. The J segment lost 1 base and the V segment lost 4 bases, leaving 3 bases of the junction unmatched. Germline CDR1 reads KGHDR; CDR2 reads SFDVKD. This CDR3 is 15 amino acids long. For the CDR3, the DNA is TGTGCCACCAGTGACCTTAGCGGGGGCCAAGAGACCCAGTACTTC. It specifies CATSDLSGGQETQYF.